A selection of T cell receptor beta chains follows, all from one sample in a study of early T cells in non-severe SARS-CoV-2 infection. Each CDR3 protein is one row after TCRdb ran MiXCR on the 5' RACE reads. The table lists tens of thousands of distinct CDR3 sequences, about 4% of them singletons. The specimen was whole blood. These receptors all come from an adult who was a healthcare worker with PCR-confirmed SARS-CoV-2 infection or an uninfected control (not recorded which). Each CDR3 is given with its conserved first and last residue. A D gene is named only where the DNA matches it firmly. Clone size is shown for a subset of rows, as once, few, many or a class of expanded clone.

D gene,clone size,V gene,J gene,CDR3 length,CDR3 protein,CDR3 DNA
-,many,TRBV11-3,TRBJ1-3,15,CASSLDWGSGNTIYF,TGTGCCAGCAGCTTAGATTGGGGATCTGGAAACACCATATATTTT
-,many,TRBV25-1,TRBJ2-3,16,CASSGGDGDSTDTQYF,TGTGCCAGCAGCGGAGGAGACGGAGATAGCACAGATACGCAGTATTTT
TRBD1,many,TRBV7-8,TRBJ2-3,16,CASSLYVTGSTDTQYF,TGTGCCAGCAGCTTGTACGTGACAGGGAGTACAGATACGCAGTATTTT
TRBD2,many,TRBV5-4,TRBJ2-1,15,CASSSGTSGPNEQFF,TGTGCCAGCAGCTCCGGGACTAGCGGGCCTAATGAGCAGTTCTTC
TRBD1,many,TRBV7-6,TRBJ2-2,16,CASSLARGRGTGELFF,TGTGCCAGCAGCTTAGCGAGGGGGCGCGGGACCGGGGAGCTGTTTTTT
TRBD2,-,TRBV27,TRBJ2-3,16,CASRPASGSHTDTQYF,TGTGCCAGCCGTCCCGCAAGCGGGAGCCACACAGATACGCAGTATTTT
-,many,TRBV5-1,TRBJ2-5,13,CASSFPDQETQYF,TGCGCCAGCAGCTTCCCAGACCAAGAGACCCAGTACTTC
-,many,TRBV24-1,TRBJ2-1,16,CATSDPTGSSYNEQFF,TGTGCCACCAGTGATCCTACTGGAAGCTCCTACAATGAGCAGTTCTTC
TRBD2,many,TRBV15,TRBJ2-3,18,CATSTPGRASGTTDTQYF,TGTGCCACCAGCACCCCGGGCAGAGCTAGCGGGACTACTGATACGCAGTATTTT
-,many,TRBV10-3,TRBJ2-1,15,CATGPRADEYNEQFF,TGTGCCACGGGACCGCGGGCCGACGAATACAATGAGCAGTTCTTC
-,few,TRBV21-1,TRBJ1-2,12,CASSHREAGYTF,TGTGCCAGCTCACACAGGGAGGCCGGCTACACCTTC
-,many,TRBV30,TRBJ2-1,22,CAWRGGDRLIGVHSSSYNEQFF,TGTGCCTGGAGGGGTGGGGACCGACTAATTGGAGTCCACTCAAGCTCCTACAATGAGCAGTTCTTC
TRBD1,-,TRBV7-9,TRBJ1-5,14,CASGKDREIQPQHF,TGTGCCAGCGGCAAGGACAGGGAAATTCAGCCCCAGCATTTT
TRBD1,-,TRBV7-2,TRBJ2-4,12,CASNNRGDIQYF,TGTGCCAGCAACAACAGGGGAGACATTCAGTACTTC
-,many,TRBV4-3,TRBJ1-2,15,CASSQDPGTADGYTF,TGCGCCAGCAGCCAAGATCCCGGGACTGCAGATGGCTACACCTTC
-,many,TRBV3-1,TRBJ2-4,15,CASSRKDRAGGIQYF,TGTGCCAGCAGCCGGAAGGACAGAGCTGGGGGCATTCAGTACTTC
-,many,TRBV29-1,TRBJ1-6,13,CSVGGSNNSPLHF,TGCAGCGTTGGGGGCAGCAATAATTCACCCCTCCACTTT
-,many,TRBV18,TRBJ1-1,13,CASSLEGNTEAFF,TGTGCCAGCTCACTGGAGGGGAACACTGAAGCTTTCTTT
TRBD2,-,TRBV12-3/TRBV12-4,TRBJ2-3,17,CASSSLGTSGRVNTQYF,TGTGCCAGCAGTTCCCTGGGGACTAGCGGGAGGGTAAATACGCAGTATTTT
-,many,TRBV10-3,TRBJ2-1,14,CAINNKQNDNEQFF,TGTGCCATAAACAACAAACAGAACGACAATGAGCAGTTCTTC
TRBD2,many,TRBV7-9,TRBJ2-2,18,CASSHHSLAGGDGGELFF,TGTGCCAGCAGCCACCATTCACTAGCGGGAGGGGATGGCGGGGAGCTGTTTTTT
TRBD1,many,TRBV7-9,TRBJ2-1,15,CASSPRDSPYNEQFF,TGTGCCAGCAGCCCCCGGGACAGTCCTTACAATGAGCAGTTCTTC
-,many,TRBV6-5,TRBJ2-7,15,CASSYSGLATYEQYF,TGTGCCAGCAGTTACTCTGGATTAGCCACCTACGAGCAGTACTTC
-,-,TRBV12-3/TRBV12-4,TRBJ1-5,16,CASSPRTPPSSEPQHF,TGTGCCAGCAGCCCTCGGACGCCACCATCGTCAGAGCCCCAGCATTTT
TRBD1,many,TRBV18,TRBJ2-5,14,CASSAGTGQETQYF,TGTGCCAGCTCAGCCGGGACAGGACAAGAGACCCAGTACTTC
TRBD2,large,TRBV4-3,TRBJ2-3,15,CASSPTSGRGDTQYF,TGCGCCAGCAGCCCGACTAGCGGGAGGGGAGATACGCAGTATTTT
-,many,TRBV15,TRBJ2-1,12,CATSRERVYQFF,TGTGCCACCAGCAGAGAGAGAGTCTATCAGTTCTTC
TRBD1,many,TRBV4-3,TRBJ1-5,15,CASSQDVQGSQPQHF,TGCGCCAGCAGCCAAGACGTACAGGGGAGTCAGCCCCAGCATTTT
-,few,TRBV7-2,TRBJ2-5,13,CASSVGTKETQYF,TGTGCCAGCAGCGTCGGGACAAAAGAGACCCAGTACTTC
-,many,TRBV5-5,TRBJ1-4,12,CASSFSGEKLFF,TGTGCCAGCAGCTTTTCTGGTGAAAAACTGTTTTTT
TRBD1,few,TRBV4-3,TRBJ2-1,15,CASSQDLGTGVEQFF,TGCGCCAGCAGCCAAGATTTGGGGACAGGGGTAGAGCAGTTCTTC
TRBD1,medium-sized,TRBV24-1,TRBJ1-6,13,CATSGTGSSPLHF,TGTGCCACCTCCGGGACAGGCTCATCACCCCTCCACTTT
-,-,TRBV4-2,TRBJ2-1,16,CASSQEGGSSYNEQFF,TGTGCCAGCAGCCAAGAAGGTGGAAGCTCCTACAATGAGCAGTTCTTC
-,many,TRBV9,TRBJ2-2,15,CASSVGSGHTGELFF,TGTGCCAGCAGCGTAGGAAGCGGGCACACCGGGGAGCTGTTTTTT
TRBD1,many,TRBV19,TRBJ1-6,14,CASSSTGGNSPLHF,TGTGCCAGTAGCTCTACAGGGGGTAATTCACCCCTCCACTTT